The sequence of this T cell receptor beta chain was determined in a study of cytomegalovirus exposure and HLA in healthy donors. Study details: From donors who were HLA-typed, an early data release held 80 million to 95 million unique TCRs.

Only one count was recorded for this clone. Its antigen is not known. Study findings and constraints: As was reported, the classifier diagnosed cytomegalovirus status with high specificity and sensitivity. TCR beta sequences reportedly predicted the HLA-A and HLA-B alleles of most subjects accurately.

It was healthy bone marrow donors who served as donors. Trimming took 9 bases from V and 3 from J; bases not matched to a gene: 4. Germline values: CDR1 SNHLY, CDR2 FYNNEI. The CDR3 sequence is 13 residues long. Both 60 Vbeta primers and 13 Jbeta primers went into the PCR. Assay: immunoSEQ multiplex PCR; the TCRdb copy retains only in-frame clones and omits some. The sample shows about 93,000 clones, 70% to 85% of them seen only once. Material: PBMCs. This chain uses TRBV2 with TRBJ1-5; 8 bases align to TRBD1. The origin of this receptor is a man aged 50 to 59 in good health and CMV-seronegative. The CDR3 nucleotides are TGTGCCAGTAAGGACAGGGTCAATCAGCCCCAGCATTTT. Its protein is CASKDRVNQPQHF.